This T cell receptor (beta chain) was obtained from a study of OX40 agonist ivuxolimab in advanced cancers. Across the whole study: Averaging about 60 years in age, with a range of roughly 20 to 80, the cohort was approximately 83% male. A history of anti-PD-1, anti-PD-L1 or anti-CTLA-4 therapy was acceptable, and 40% had some. Notes on the study in general: Near-lowest levels of clonal expansion characterized partial responders at 0.1-3.0 mg/kg.

Remarks on this clone: Its antigen is not known.

The CDR3 runs to 14 residues. The germline V gene encodes CDR1 GTSNPN and CDR2 SVGIG (reference sequence). V was trimmed by 0 bases and J by 7 bases, leaving 12 bases between them. Assay used: immunoSEQ multiplex PCR; TCRdb lists only in-frame clones, some missing. Here the sample spans tens of thousands of clones, around 90% being singletons. At baseline, cycle 4 day 1, and cycle 7 day 1, blood was sampled. The V gene is TRBV30, the J gene TRBJ1-4; possibly TRBD1 for D (6 bases). This TCR derives from an adult with an advanced solid tumor such as melanoma, head and neck, liver or kidney cancer. The source was CD4+ or CD8+ T cells sorted from blood, collected in a trial of the OX40 agonist ivuxolimab. In nucleotides, the CDR3 is TGTGCCTGGAGTGTAGGGGGGCTTGGTGAAAAACTGTTTTTT. It specifies CAWSVGGLGEKLFF.